This TCR beta chain came from a study of T cell responses to AZD1222 COVID-19 vaccine. Study findings and constraints: CD4 TCRs linked to vaccination spanned spike, dominating at 160-218 and 743-854.

Only in-frame clones appear in the TCRdb table, and some are missing; sequencing was by immunoSEQ multiplex PCR. The sample gives about 140,000 clones, roughly 88% of which show up once; around 3% is in the top ten. The junction had 5 bases not matched to a gene; V was cut back by 0 bases and J by 7 bases. The CDR3 is made up of 15 amino acids. Germline V gene data show CDR1 as SGDLS and CDR2 as YYNGEE. About this clone itself: The antigen remains unidentified.

Specimen: peripheral blood, collected on day 0 of AZD1222 vaccination. The V call is TRBV9, the J call TRBJ1-4, with 8 bases fitting TRBD1. This receptor was obtained from an adult in good health. CDR3: CASSVATGGFEKLFF. CDR3 sequence (DNA): TGTGCCAGCAGCGTAGCTACAGGGGGATTTGAAAAACTGTTTTTT. The whole variable domain, filled in from reference TRBV9 and TRBJ1-4, reads DSGVTQTPKHLITATGQRVTLRCSPRSGDLSVYWYQQSLDQGLQFLIQYYNGEERAKGNILERFSAQQFPDLHSELNLSSLELGDSALYFCASSVATGGFEKLFFGSGTQLSVL.